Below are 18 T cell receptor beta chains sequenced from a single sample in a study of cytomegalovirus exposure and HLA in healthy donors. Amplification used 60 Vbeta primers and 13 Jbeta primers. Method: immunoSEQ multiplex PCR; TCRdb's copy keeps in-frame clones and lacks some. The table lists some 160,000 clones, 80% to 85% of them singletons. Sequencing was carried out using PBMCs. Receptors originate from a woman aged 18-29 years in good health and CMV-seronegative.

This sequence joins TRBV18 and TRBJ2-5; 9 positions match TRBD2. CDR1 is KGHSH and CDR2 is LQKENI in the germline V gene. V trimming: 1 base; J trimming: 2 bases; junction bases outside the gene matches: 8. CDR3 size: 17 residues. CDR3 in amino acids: CASSPRSSGARQETQYF. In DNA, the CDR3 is TGTGCCAGCTCACCACGTTCTAGCGGGGCAAGACAAGAGACCCAGTACTTC.

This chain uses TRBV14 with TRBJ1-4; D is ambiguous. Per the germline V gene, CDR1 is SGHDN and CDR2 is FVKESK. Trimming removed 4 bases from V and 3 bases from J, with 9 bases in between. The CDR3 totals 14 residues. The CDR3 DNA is TGTGCCAGCAGCCCCCGACTATCTAATGAAAAACTGTTTTTT. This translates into CASSPRLSNEKLFF.

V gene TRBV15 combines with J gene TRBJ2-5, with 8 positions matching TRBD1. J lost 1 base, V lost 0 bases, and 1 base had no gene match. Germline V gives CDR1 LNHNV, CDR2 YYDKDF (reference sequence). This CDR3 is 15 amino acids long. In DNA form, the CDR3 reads TGTGCCACCAGCAGAGATGGACAGGGCCAAGAGACCCAGTACTTC. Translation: CATSRDGQGQETQYF.

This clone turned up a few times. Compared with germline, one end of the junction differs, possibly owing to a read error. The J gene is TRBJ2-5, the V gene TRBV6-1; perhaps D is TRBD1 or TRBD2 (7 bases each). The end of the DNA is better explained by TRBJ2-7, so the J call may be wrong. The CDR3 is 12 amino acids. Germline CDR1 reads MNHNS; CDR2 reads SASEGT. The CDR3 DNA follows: TGTGCCGGCAGGGAGGGGGCCCGCGAGCAGTACTTC. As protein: CAGREGAREQYF.

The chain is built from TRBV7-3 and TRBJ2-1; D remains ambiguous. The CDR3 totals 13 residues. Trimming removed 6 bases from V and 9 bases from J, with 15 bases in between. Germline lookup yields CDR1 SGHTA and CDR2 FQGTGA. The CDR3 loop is CASSPERALEQFF. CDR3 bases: TGTGCCAGCAGTCCCGAGCGAGCTCTTGAGCAGTTCTTC. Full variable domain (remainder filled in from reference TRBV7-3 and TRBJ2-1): GAGVSQTPSNKVTEKGKYVELRCDPISGHTALYWYRQSLGQGPEFLIYFQGTGAADDSGLPNDRFFAVRPEGSVSTLKIQRTERGDSAVYLCASSPERALEQFFGPGTRLTVL.

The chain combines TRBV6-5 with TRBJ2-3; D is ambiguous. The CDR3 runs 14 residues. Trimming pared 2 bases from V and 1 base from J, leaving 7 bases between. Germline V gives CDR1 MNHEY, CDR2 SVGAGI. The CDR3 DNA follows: TGTGCCAGCAGTTACCGGGTCGGCACAGATACGCAGTATTTT. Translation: CASSYRVGTDTQYF.

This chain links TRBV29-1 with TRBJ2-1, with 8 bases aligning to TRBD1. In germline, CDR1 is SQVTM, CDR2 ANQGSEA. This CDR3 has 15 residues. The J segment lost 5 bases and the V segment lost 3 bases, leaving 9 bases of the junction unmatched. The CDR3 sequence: CSVDGEDRVDNEQFF. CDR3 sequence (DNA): TGCAGCGTTGATGGGGAGGACAGGGTTGACAATGAGCAGTTCTTC.

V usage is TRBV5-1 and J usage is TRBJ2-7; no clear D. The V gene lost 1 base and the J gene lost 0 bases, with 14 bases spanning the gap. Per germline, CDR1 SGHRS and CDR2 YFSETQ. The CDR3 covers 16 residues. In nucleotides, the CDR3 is TGCGCCAGCAGCTTGATGGGCTTATTGAGCTCCTACGAGCAGTACTTC. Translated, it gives CASSLMGLLSSYEQYF.

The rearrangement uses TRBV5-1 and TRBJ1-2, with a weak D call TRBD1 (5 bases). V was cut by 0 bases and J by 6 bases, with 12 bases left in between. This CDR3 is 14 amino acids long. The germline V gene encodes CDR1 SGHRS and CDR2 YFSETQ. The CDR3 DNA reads TGCGCCAGCAGCTTGGAGGGCAGGGTCCATGGCTACACCTTC. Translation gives CASSLEGRVHGYTF. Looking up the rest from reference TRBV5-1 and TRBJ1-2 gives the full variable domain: KAGVTQTPRYLIKTRGQQVTLSCSPISGHRSVSWYQQTPGQGLQFLFEYFSETQRNKGNFPGRFSGRQFSNSRSEMNVSTLELGDSALYLCASSLEGRVHGYTFGSGTRLTVV.

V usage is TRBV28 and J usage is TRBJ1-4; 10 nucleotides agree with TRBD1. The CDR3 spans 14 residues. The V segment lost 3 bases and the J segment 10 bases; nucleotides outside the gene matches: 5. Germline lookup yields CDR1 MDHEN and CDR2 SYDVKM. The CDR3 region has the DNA TGTGCCAGCAGTTTGGGCGGACAGGGGGGAAAACTGTTTTTT. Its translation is CASSLGGQGGKLFF.

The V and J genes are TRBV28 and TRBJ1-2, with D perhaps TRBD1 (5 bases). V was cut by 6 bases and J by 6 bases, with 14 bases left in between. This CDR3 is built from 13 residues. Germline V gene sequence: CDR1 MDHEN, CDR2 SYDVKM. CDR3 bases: TGTGCCAGCAGAATCCAGGGAACCCATGGCTACACCTTC. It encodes CASRIQGTHGYTF.

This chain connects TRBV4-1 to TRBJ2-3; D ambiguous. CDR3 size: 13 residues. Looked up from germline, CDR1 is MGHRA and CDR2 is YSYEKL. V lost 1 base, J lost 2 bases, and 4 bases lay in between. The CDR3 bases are TGCGCCAGCAGCCAAGTAGACACAGATACGCAGTATTTT. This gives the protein CASSQVDTDTQYF.

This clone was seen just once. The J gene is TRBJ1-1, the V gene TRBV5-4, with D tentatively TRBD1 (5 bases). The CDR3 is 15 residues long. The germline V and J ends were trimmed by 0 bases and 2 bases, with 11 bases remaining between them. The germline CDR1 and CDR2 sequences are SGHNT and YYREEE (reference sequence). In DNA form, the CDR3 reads TGTGCCAGCAGCTTGGAGGGCAGGGTAAACACTGAAGCTTTCTTT. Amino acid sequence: CASSLEGRVNTEAFF.

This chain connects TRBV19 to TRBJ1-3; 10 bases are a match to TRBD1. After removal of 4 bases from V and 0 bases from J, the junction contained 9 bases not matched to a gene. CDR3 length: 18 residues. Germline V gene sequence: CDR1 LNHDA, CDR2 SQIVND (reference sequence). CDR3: CASSTGQGRPFSGNTIYF. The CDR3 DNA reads TGTGCCAGTAGTACGGGACAGGGGCGCCCCTTCTCTGGAAACACCATATATTTT.

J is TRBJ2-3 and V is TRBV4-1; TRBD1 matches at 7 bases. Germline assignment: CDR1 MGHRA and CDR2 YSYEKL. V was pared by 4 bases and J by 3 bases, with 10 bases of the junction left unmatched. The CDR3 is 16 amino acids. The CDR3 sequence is CASSPWDSRGTDTQYF. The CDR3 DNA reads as TGCGCCAGCAGCCCATGGGACAGCCGCGGGACAGATACGCAGTATTTT.

Here the CDR3 reads CASSPPMGQNTEAFF. The CDR3 DNA reads as TGTGCCAGCTCACCACCGATGGGGCAGAACACTGAAGCTTTCTTT. This chain joins TRBV18 and TRBJ1-1; the D gene is possibly TRBD1 (5 bases). The CDR3 runs 15 residues. Looked up from germline, CDR1 is KGHSH and CDR2 is LQKENI. The V gene lost 0 bases and the J gene lost 1 base, with 9 bases spanning the gap.

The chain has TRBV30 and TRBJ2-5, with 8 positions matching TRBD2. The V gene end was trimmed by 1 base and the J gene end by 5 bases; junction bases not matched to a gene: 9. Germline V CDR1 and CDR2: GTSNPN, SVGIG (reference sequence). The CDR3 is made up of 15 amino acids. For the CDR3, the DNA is TGTGCCTGGAGTGAAGGGCTAGCGGGCGGGGAGACCCAGTACTTC. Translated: CAWSEGLAGGETQYF.

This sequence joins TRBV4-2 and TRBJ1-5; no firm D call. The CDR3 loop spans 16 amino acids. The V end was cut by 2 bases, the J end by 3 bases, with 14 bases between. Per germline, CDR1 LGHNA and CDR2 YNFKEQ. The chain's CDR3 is CASSQTPGRVNQPQHF. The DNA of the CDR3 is TGTGCCAGCAGCCAAACCCCGGGAAGGGTCAATCAGCCCCAGCATTTT.